The rows below give T cell receptor beta chains drawn from one sample of a study of T cells in Graves' hyperthyroidism and ophthalmopathy. One entry per CDR3 protein, called by TCRdb with MiXCR from the multiplex PCR reads. The data contain approximately 740,000 distinct CDR3 sequences, roughly 15% of them singletons. The sample comprised blood. The receptors shown here come from a woman aged 18-29 years with Graves' hyperthyroidism. Each CDR3 is given with its conserved first and last residue. The D gene is left open where the match is weak. Clone size is given for some rows only: seen once, a few or many times, or a class if the clone is expanded.

D gene	clone size	V gene	J gene	CDR3 protein	CDR3 DNA
TRBD1	many	TRBV2	TRBJ2-6	CASTSWRTGGLLGANVLTF	TGTGCCAGCACTAGTTGGAGGACAGGGGGCTTGCTTGGGGCCAACGTCCTGACTTTC
.	many	TRBV7-2	TRBJ1-2	CASSLGSLNYGYTF	TGTGCCAGCAGCCTCGGCAGCCTTAACTATGGCTACACCTTC
.	.	TRBV10-3	TRBJ1-4	CAISGTTNEKLFF	TGTGCCATCAGTGGGACAACTAATGAAAAACTGTTTTTT
TRBD1	many	TRBV12-3/TRBV12-4	TRBJ1-2	CASSKGGAGANYGYTF	TGTGCCAGCAGTAAAGGGGGCGCCGGGGCTAACTATGGCTACACCTTC
TRBD1	.	TRBV4-3	TRBJ1-1	CASSQSPDRGAIEAFF	TGCGCCAGCAGCCAAAGTCCAGACAGGGGAGCGATAGAAGCTTTCTTT
.	many	TRBV5-1	TRBJ2-1	CASKDTYNEQFF	TGCGCCAGCAAGGACACATACAATGAGCAGTTCTTC
TRBD1	.	TRBV28	TRBJ2-7	CASSDPPGGFYEQYF	TGTGCCAGCAGTGACCCTCCAGGGGGTTTCTACGAGCAGTACTTC
.	many	TRBV27	TRBJ1-1	CASSFTAMNTEAFF	TGTGCCAGCAGTTTTACAGCCATGAACACTGAAGCTTTCTTT
.	few	TRBV19	TRBJ1-1	CASSTGIPEAFF	TGTGCCAGCAGTACGGGGATCCCTGAAGCTTTCTTT
TRBD2	.	TRBV5-1	TRBJ2-1	CASSLVPTSGTYNEQFF	TGCGCCAGCAGCTTGGTGCCGACTAGCGGGACCTACAATGAGCAGTTCTTC
TRBD2	many	TRBV20-1	TRBJ2-1	CSARDLAGASNEQFF	TGCAGTGCTAGAGATCTGGCGGGAGCGTCCAATGAGCAGTTCTTC
TRBD1	.	TRBV10-3	TRBJ2-5	CAISSGQGQETQYF	TGTGCCATCAGCTCCGGACAGGGCCAAGAGACCCAGTACTTC
.	.	TRBV9	TRBJ1-1	CASSVEAGANTEAFF	TGTGCCAGCAGCGTAGAAGCAGGGGCCAACACTGAAGCTTTCTTT
.	.	TRBV5-1	TRBJ2-5	CASSFKGAHQETQYF	TGCGCCAGCAGCTTCAAGGGAGCCCACCAAGAGACCCAGTACTTC
.	.	TRBV25-1	TRBJ2-7	CASSEGGNPYEQYF	TGTGCCAGCAGTGAAGGAGGGAATCCCTACGAGCAGTACTTC
.	.	TRBV27	TRBJ2-7	CASSLVGASYEQYF	TGTGCCAGCAGTTTAGTGGGTGCCTCCTACGAGCAGTACTTC
TRBD1	.	TRBV2	TRBJ1-4	CASRKGQTNEKLFF	TGTGCCAGCAGAAAGGGACAGACTAATGAAAAACTGTTTTTT
.	few	TRBV7-2	TRBJ2-1	CASSLLGAGSSYNEQFF	TGTGCCAGCAGCCTCCTAGGGGCCGGGAGTTCCTACAATGAGCAGTTCTTC
.	.	TRBV5-1	TRBJ1-1	CASSLASTGYTEAFF	TGCGCCAGCAGCTTGGCGTCGACAGGATACACTGAAGCTTTCTTT
.	.	TRBV7-6	TRBJ2-5	CASSLAPARQETQYF	TGTGCCAGCAGCTTAGCCCCAGCACGGCAAGAGACCCAGTACTTC
.	many	TRBV11-2	TRBJ2-2	CASGSAGATGELFF	TGTGCCAGCGGGAGTGCAGGGGCCACCGGGGAGCTGTTTTTT